The entry below describes one T cell receptor beta chain. This entry is derived from a study of CD8+ T cells in alopecia areata. cDNA reverse transcribed from extracted RNA served as the sequencing template. Only in-frame clones appear in the TCRdb table, and some are missing; sequencing was by immunoSEQ multiplex PCR. The sample consists of about 200,000 clones, 55% to 70% of them appearing once. Treatment specified: oral pan-JAK inhibitor, 5-10 mg twice daily. Source: CD4+ T cells sorted from blood, taken at week 4, from a patient treated with tofacitinib. This TCR derives from a human donor with alopecia areata.

CDR3 in amino acids: CSVAPRRDISYEQYF. For the CDR3, the DNA is TGCAGCGTTGCCCCCCGCCGGGACATATCCTACGAGCAGTACTTC. The chain links TRBV29-1 to TRBJ2-7; a weak D match, TRBD1 (6 bases). V was pared by 4 bases and J by 1 base, with 17 bases between. Germline V gene sequence: CDR1 SQVTM, CDR2 ANQGSEA. The CDR3 length is 15 residues.